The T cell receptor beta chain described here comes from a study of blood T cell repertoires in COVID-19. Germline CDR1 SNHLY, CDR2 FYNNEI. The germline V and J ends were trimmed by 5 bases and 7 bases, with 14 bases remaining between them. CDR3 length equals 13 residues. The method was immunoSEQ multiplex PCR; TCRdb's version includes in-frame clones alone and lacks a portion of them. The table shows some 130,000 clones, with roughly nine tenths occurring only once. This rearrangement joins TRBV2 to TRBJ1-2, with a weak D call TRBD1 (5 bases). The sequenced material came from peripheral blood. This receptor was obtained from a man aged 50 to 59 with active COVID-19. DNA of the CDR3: TGTGCCAGCAGTTACGTCGGACACCGTGGCTACACCTTC. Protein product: CASSYVGHRGYTF. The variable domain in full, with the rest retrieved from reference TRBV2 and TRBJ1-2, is EPEVTQTPSHQVTQMGQEVILRCVPISNHLYFYWYRQILGQKVEFLVSFYNNEISEKSEIFDDQFSVERPDGSNFTLKIRSTKLEDSAMYFCASSYVGHRGYTFGSGTRLTVV.